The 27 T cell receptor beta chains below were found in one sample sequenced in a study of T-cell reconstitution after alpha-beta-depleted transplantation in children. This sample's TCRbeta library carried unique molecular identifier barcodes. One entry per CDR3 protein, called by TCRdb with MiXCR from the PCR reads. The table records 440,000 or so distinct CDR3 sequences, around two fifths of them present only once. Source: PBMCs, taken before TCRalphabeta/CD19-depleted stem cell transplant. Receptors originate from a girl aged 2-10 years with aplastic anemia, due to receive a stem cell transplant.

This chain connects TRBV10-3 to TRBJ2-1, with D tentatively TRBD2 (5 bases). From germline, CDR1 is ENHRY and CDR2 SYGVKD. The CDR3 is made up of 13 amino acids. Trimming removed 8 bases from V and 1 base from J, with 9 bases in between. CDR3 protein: CAISEGSYNEQFF. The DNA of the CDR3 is TGTGCCATCTCAGAGGGATCCTACAATGAGCAGTTCTTC.

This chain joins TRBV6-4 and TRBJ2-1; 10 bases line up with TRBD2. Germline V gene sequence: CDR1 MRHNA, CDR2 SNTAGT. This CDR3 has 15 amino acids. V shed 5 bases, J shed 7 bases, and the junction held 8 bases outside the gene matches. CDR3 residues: CASSPGLAVGNEQFF. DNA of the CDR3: TGTGCCAGCAGTCCTGGACTAGCGGTAGGGAATGAGCAGTTCTTC.

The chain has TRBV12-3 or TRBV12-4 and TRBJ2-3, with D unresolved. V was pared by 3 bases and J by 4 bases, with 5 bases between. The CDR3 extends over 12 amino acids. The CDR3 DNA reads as TGTGCCAGCAGTTTTGCGGCAGATACGCAGTATTTT. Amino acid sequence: CASSFAADTQYF.

The CDR3 DNA sequence: TGCAGTGCTAGAGATAGCTCTAGCGTGAATAATGAGCAGTTCTTC. Protein sequence: CSARDSSSVNNEQFF. The chain combines TRBV20-1 with TRBJ2-1; D perhaps matches TRBD2 (6 bases). The V end was cut by 0 bases, the J end by 7 bases, with 16 bases between. The CDR3 totals 15 residues. Germline V gene lookup returns CDR1 DFQATT and CDR2 SNEGSKA (reference sequence).

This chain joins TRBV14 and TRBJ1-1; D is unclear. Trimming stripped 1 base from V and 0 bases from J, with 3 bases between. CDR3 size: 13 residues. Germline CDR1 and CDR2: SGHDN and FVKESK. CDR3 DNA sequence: TGTGCCAGCAGCCAAGGAATGAACACTGAAGCTTTCTTT. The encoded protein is CASSQGMNTEAFF.

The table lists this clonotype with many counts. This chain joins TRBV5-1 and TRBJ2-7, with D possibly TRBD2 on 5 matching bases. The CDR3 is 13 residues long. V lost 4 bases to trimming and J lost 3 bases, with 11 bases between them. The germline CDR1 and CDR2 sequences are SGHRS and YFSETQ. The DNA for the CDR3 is TGCGCCAGCAGCCCGGACGGGAACTACGAGCAGTACTTC. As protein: CASSPDGNYEQYF.

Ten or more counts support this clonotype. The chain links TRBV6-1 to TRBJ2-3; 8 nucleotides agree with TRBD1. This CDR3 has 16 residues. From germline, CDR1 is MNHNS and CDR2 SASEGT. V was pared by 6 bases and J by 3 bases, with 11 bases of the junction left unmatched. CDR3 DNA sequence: TGTGCCAGCAGGCATACAGGGGGTGTTGCGACAGATACGCAGTATTTT. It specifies CASRHTGGVATDTQYF.

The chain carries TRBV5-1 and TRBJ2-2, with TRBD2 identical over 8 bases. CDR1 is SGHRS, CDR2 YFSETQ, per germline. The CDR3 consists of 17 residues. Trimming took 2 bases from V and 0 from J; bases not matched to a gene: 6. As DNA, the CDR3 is TGCGCCAGCAGCTTAGCCCCTAGCGGGTCGAACACCGGGGAGCTGTTTTTT. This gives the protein CASSLAPSGSNTGELFF.

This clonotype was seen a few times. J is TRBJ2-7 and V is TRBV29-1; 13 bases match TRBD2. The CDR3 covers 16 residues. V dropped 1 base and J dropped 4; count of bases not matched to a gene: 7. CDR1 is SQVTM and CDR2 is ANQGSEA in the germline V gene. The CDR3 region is CSVEVGTSGDNYEQYF. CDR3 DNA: TGCAGCGTTGAAGTCGGGACTAGCGGGGATAATTACGAGCAGTACTTC.

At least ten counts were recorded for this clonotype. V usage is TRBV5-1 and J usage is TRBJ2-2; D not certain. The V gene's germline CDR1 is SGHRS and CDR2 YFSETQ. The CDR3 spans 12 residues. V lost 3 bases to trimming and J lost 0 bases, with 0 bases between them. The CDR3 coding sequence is TGCGCCAGCAGCTCGAACACCGGGGAGCTGTTTTTT. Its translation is CASSSNTGELFF.

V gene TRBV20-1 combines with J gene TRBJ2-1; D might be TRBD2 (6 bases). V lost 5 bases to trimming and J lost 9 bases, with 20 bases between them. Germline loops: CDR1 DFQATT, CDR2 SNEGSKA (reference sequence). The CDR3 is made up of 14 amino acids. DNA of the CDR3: TGCAGTGCTTTAGTCGGGGCTCCCGGGGGTGAGCAGTTCTTC. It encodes CSALVGAPGGEQFF.

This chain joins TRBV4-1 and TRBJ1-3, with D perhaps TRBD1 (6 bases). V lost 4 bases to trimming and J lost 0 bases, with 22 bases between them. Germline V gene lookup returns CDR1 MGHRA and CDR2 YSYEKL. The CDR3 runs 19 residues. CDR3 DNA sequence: TGCGCCAGCAGCCGTCTAGCGACAGGAGAGGGGCACTCTGGAAACACCATATATTTT. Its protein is CASSRLATGEGHSGNTIYF.

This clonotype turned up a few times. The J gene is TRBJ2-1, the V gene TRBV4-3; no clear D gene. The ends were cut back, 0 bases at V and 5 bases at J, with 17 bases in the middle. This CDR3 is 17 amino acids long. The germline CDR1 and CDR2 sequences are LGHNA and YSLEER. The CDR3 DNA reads TGCGCCAGCAGCCAAGACTATAACGTAAGAGGAGACAATGAGCAGTTCTTC. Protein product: CASSQDYNVRGDNEQFF.

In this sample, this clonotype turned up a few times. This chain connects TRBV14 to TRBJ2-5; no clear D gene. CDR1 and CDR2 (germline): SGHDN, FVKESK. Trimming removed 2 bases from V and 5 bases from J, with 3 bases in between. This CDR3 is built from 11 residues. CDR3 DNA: TGTGCCAGCAGCCAAAGCGAGACCCAGTACTTC. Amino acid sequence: CASSQSETQYF.

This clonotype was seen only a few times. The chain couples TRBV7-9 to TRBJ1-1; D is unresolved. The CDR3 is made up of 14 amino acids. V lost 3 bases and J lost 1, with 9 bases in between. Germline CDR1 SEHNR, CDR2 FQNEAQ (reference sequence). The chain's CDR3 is CASSLGNGNTEAFF. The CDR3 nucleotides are TGTGCCAGCAGCTTGGGAAATGGGAACACTGAAGCTTTCTTT.

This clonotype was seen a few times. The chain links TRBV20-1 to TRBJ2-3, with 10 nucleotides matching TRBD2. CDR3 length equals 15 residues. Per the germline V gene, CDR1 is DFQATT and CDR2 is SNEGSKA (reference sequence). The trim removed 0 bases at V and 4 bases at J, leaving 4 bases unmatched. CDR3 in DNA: TGCAGTGCTAGAGATCCAGCGGGAGGGTCAGATACGCAGTATTTT. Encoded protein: CSARDPAGGSDTQYF.

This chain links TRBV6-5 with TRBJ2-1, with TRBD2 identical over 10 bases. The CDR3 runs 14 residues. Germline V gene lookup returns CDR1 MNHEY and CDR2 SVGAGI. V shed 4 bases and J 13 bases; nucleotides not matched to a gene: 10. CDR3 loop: CASSFLRTSGTQFF. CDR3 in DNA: TGTGCCAGCAGTTTCCTTCGGACTAGCGGAACTCAGTTCTTC.

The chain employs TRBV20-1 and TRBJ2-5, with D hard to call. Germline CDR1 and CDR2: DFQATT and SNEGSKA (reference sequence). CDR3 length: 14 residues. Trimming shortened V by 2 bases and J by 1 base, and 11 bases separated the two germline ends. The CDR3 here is CSARPWAPQETQYF. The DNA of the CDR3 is TGCAGTGCTAGACCCTGGGCTCCCCAAGAGACCCAGTACTTC.

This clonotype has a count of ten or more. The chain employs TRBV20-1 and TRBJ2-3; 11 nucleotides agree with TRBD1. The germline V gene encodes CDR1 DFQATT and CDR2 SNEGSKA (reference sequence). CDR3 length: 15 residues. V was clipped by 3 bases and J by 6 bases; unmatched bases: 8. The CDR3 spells CSARVGQGAQDTQYF. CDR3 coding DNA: TGCAGTGCTAGGGTTGGACAGGGGGCGCAGGATACGCAGTATTTT.

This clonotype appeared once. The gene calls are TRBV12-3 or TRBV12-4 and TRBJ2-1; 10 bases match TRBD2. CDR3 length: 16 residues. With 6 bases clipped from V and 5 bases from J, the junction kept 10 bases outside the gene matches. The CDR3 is CASSSSAGGPNNEQFF. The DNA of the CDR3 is TGTGCCAGCAGCTCTTCAGCGGGGGGGCCAAACAATGAGCAGTTCTTC.

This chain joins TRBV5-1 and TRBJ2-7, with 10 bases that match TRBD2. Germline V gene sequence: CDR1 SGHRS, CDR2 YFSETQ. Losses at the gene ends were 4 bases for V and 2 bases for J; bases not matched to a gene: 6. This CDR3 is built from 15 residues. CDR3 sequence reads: CASSPLSGGTYEQYF. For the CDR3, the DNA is TGCGCCAGCAGCCCGCTTAGCGGGGGGACCTACGAGCAGTACTTC.

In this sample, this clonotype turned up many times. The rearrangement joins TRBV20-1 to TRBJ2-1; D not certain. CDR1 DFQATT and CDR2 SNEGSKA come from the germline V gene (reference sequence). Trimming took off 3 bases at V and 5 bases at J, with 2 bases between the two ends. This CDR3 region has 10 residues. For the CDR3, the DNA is TGCAGTGCTAGTGACAATGAGCAGTTCTTC. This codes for CSASDNEQFF.

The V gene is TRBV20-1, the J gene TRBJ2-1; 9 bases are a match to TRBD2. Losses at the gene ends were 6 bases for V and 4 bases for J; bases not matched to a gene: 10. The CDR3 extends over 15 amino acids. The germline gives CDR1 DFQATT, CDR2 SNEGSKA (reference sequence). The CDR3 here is CSAPRGLAGYNEQFF. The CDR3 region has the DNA TGCAGTGCACCCCGGGGACTAGCAGGGTACAATGAGCAGTTCTTC.

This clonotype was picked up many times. Written as DNA, the CDR3 is TGCGCCAGCAGCCTTCGGAGAAGGTGGGGAAAAGACTCCTACAATGAGCAGTTCTTC. It encodes CASSLRRRWGKDSYNEQFF. The chain couples TRBV4-1 to TRBJ2-1, with D uncertain. There are 19 residues in the CDR3. The germline gives CDR1 MGHRA, CDR2 YSYEKL. The germline V and J ends were trimmed by 4 bases and 0 bases, with 22 bases remaining between them.

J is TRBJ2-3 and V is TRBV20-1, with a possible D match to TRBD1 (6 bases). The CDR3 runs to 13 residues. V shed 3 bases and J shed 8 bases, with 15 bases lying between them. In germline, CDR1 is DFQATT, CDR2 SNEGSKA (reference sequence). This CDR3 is CSARGNTGLTQYF. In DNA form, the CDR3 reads TGCAGTGCTAGGGGCAATACAGGGCTTACGCAGTATTTT.

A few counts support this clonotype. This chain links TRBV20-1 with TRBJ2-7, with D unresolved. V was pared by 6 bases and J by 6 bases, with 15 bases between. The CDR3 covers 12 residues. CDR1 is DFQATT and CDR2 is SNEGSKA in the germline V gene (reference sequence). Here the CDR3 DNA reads TGCAGTGCCGTGTATAGGGTTGGCGAGCAGTACTTC. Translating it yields CSAVYRVGEQYF.

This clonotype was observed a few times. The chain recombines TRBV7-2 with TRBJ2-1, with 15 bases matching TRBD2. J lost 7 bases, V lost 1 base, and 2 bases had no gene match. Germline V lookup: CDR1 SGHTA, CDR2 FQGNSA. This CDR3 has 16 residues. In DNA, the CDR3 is TGTGCCAGCAGCTTAGTGGGACTAGCGGGGGGTAATGAGCAGTTCTTC. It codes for CASSLVGLAGGNEQFF.